A selection of T cell receptor beta chains follows, all from one sample in a study of glioma-infiltrating T cells. TCRdb ran MiXCR on the multiplex PCR reads and lists one entry per CDR3 protein. The data contain 150,000 or so distinct CDR3 sequences, more than 35% of them singletons. The sequenced sample consisted of glioma tissue, nonneoplastic brain tissue, or PBMCs (not recorded which). Every receptor here comes from a human donor with low-grade glioma or glioblastoma, undergoing nonglioma brain surgery, or in good health (not recorded which). Both conserved end residues are part of each CDR3. The order of the fields is clone size, CDR3 length, V gene, D gene, J gene, CDR3 protein, CDR3 DNA. D genes are given only for firm matches. Not all rows give a size; the values are once, few, many and, for expanded clones, a class.

NA	15	TRBV6-1	NA	TRBJ1-1	CASSEVYRKNTEAFF	TGTGCCAGCAGTGAAGTTTACAGGAAGAACACTGAAGCTTTCTTT
few	16	TRBV6-1	TRBD1	TRBJ1-1	CASSRATTGMNTEAFF	TGTGCCAGCAGTCGCGCAACGACAGGGATGAACACTGAAGCTTTCTTT
many	13	TRBV6-1	NA	TRBJ1-6	CASTRDIQSPLHF	TGTGCCAGCACGCGAGACATTCAGTCACCCCTCCACTTT
few	15	TRBV6-1	TRBD2	TRBJ2-3	CASSSLAGGEDTQYF	TGTGCCAGCAGTTCCCTAGCGGGGGGGGAGGATACGCAGTATTTT
once	13	TRBV6-2/TRBV6-3	TRBD2	TRBJ2-7	CAIASGAPYEQYF	TGTGCCATCGCTAGCGGAGCCCCCTACGAGCAGTACTTC
few	16	TRBV24-1	NA	TRBJ2-1	CATSDLTGSELNEQFF	TGTGCCACCAGTGATTTGACAGGGTCCGAATTGAATGAGCAGTTCTTC
NA	12	TRBV27	NA	TRBJ2-7	CASSLLWREQYF	TGTGCCAGCAGTTTACTCTGGCGCGAGCAGTACTTC
few	12	TRBV18	NA	TRBJ1-2	CAGSPGNYGYTF	TGTGCCGGCTCGCCCGGGAACTATGGCTACACCTTC
NA	13	TRBV15	NA	TRBJ2-4	CATSRDQGNIQYF	TGTGCCACCAGCAGAGATCAGGGAAACATTCAGTACTTC
many	13	TRBV27	TRBD1	TRBJ2-1	CASSSSFQGAWIF	TGTGCCAGCAGTTCATCTTTTCAGGGGGCATGGATCTTC
NA	13	TRBV4-1	NA	TRBJ2-3	CASSQDLGSGWDF	TGCGCCAGCAGCCAAGATCTTGGCTCAGGATGGGATTTT
NA	13	TRBV18	NA	TRBJ1-3	CASSPSSGNTIYF	TGTGCCAGCTCACCCAGCTCTGGAAACACCATATATTTT
many	13	TRBV15	NA	TRBJ2-1	CATSRGAYNEQFF	TGTGCCACCAGCAGAGGAGCTTACAATGAGCAGTTCTTC
few	15	TRBV6-1	TRBD2	TRBJ2-1	CASRTSGGVYNEQFF	TGTGCCAGCAGGACTAGCGGGGGGGTATACAATGAGCAGTTCTTC
few	18	TRBV6-2/TRBV6-3	NA	TRBJ2-6	CASSYSPPGGPGANVLTF	TGTGCCAGCAGTTACTCGCCGCCTGGTGGCCCTGGGGCCAACGTCCTGACTTTC
many	12	TRBV20-1	NA	TRBJ2-7	CSGIPGSYEQYF	TGCAGTGGGATCCCCGGATCCTACGAGCAGTACTTC
NA	15	TRBV28	NA	TRBJ1-2	CASTALGKAGYGYTF	TGTGCCAGCACCGCACTCGGGAAAGCCGGATATGGCTACACCTTC
NA	14	TRBV28	NA	TRBJ1-1	CASSLQAPNTEAFF	TGTGCCAGCAGTCTCCAGGCTCCAAACACTGAAGCTTTCTTT
NA	14	TRBV27	NA	TRBJ1-5	CASTLTGGNQPQHF	TGTGCCAGCACCCTCACCGGGGGCAATCAGCCCCAGCATTTT
NA	15	TRBV4-1	TRBD2	TRBJ2-7	CASSQVGTSAYEQYF	TGCGCCAGCAGCCAAGTCGGGACTAGCGCGTACGAGCAGTACTTC
once	15	TRBV7-6	NA	TRBJ2-7	CASSPLGTGAYEQYF	TGTGCCAGCAGCCCCCTCGGGACTGGGGCCTACGAGCAGTACTTC
NA	12	TRBV20-1	NA	TRBJ2-5	CSARGEPGTQYF	TGCAGTGCTAGAGGGGAGCCCGGGACCCAGTACTTC
once	13	TRBV20-1	TRBD1	TRBJ1-4	CSARKGAGEKLFF	TGCAGTGCTAGAAAGGGGGCGGGTGAAAAACTGTTTTTT
few	15	TRBV7-8	NA	TRBJ2-3	CASRFRLGYGDTQYF	TGTGCCAGCAGATTTAGGCTTGGTTACGGGGATACGCAGTATTTT
NA	15	TRBV27	TRBD1	TRBJ1-2	CASRNPGQGFKGYTF	TGTGCCAGCAGGAATCCGGGACAGGGATTCAAAGGCTACACCTTC
NA	14	TRBV11-2	NA	TRBJ2-2	CASSSGLHAGELFF	TGTGCCAGCAGCTCGGGACTCCACGCCGGGGAGCTGTTTTTT
NA	15	TRBV2	TRBD2	TRBJ2-5	CASRRIAGSGETQYF	TGTGCCAGCAGAAGGATAGCGGGATCGGGAGAGACCCAGTACTTC
NA	14	TRBV6-1	NA	TRBJ1-1	CASSPSLTAGEAFF	TGTGCCAGCAGCCCCAGCCTTACAGCGGGTGAAGCTTTCTTT
once	12	TRBV6-6	NA	TRBJ1-1	CARSEWVGEAFF	TGTGCCAGAAGTGAGTGGGTCGGAGAAGCTTTCTTT
NA	15	TRBV20-1	TRBD1	TRBJ1-6	CSASSTGISNSPLHF	TGCAGTGCTAGCTCGACAGGGATCTCTAATTCACCCCTCCACTTT
NA	14	TRBV20-1	TRBD1	TRBJ2-7	CSARGRGSSYEQYF	TGCAGTGCAAGAGGCAGGGGGAGCTCCTACGAGCAGTACTTC
NA	12	TRBV4-3	NA	TRBJ2-3	CASSQDGLVQYF	TGCGCCAGCAGCCAAGATGGACTGGTGCAGTATTTT
NA	12	TRBV20-1	NA	TRBJ1-2	CSAISKNYGYTF	TGCAGTGCTATAAGCAAGAACTATGGCTACACCTTC
NA	13	TRBV5-6	NA	TRBJ2-7	CASSFQGIYEQYF	TGTGCCAGCAGCTTCCAGGGGATCTACGAGCAGTACTTC
NA	15	TRBV6-6	TRBD1	TRBJ2-7	CASSYGPTGFDEQYF	TGTGCCAGCAGTTACGGACCGACAGGGTTTGACGAGCAGTACTTC
NA	14	TRBV18	TRBD1	TRBJ1-4	CASSSGTGGEKLFF	TGTGCCAGCTCTTCCGGGACAGGGGGCGAAAAACTGTTTTTT
few	17	TRBV6-1	NA	TRBJ2-7	CASSDPYSTSNPYEQYF	TGTGCCAGCAGCGACCCCTACTCAACTAGCAACCCCTACGAGCAGTACTTC
NA	14	TRBV4-2	NA	TRBJ1-6	CASSPDKNNSPLHF	TGTGCCAGCAGTCCCGACAAAAATAATTCACCCCTCCACTTT